The 12 T cell receptor beta chains below were found in one sample sequenced in a study of blood T cell repertoires in COVID-19. Assay: immunoSEQ multiplex PCR; the TCRdb copy retains only in-frame clones and omits some. Found here are about 150,000 clones, 76% of them singletons; the top ten hold less than 4.5%. Sample: peripheral blood. The source of these receptors is a woman of 80 years or more with acute or convalescent COVID-19.

CDR3 residues: CSVDRGRNTGELFF. The CDR3 DNA reads as TGCAGCGTTGACAGGGGGAGGAACACCGGGGAGCTGTTTTTT. The chain has TRBV29-1 and TRBJ2-2; 7 nucleotides line up with TRBD1. Germline CDR1 and CDR2: SQVTM and ANQGSEA. Trimming cost V 3 bases and J 1 base; bases outside gene matches: 2. CDR3 length equals 14 residues.

The chain employs TRBV2 and TRBJ1-3; D not resolved. V was trimmed by 3 bases and J by 0 bases, leaving 3 bases between them. Germline V CDR1 and CDR2: SNHLY, FYNNEI. This CDR3 contains 13 residues. CDR3 in DNA: TGTGCCAGCAGTGACAGCTCTGGAAACACCATATATTTT. Encoded protein: CASSDSSGNTIYF.

V is TRBV3-1 (or the pseudogene TRBV3-2) and J is TRBJ1-2; 9 bases match TRBD1. The ends lost 5 bases at V and 3 bases at J; junction bases unmatched: 7. The CDR3 consists of 15 residues. Germline V gene lookup returns CDR1 LGHDT and CDR2 YNNKEL (reference sequence). The DNA for the CDR3 is TGTGCCAGCAGCATCGGGACAGGGACCTACTATGGCTACACCTTC. This translates into CASSIGTGTYYGYTF.

The rearrangement links TRBV19 to TRBJ2-5; 10 bases are a match to TRBD2. The CDR3 is 15 residues long. Losses at the gene ends were 5 bases for V and 0 bases for J; bases not matched to a gene: 3. Germline CDR1 reads LNHDA; CDR2 reads SQIVND (reference sequence). DNA for the CDR3: TGTGCCAGTAGTTTGACTAGCGGGCACCAAGAGACCCAGTACTTC. It translates to CASSLTSGHQETQYF.

V is TRBV6-6 and J is TRBJ1-1; D might be TRBD1 (5 bases). CDR3 length equals 15 residues. CDR1 MNHNY and CDR2 SVGAGI come from the germline V gene (reference sequence). The V end lost 6 bases, the J end lost 0 bases, and 14 bases lay between the germline ends. The CDR3, as DNA: TGTGCCAGCAGAAAAGAACAGGTCATGAACACTGAAGCTTTCTTT. This encodes CASRKEQVMNTEAFF.

This chain connects TRBV18 to TRBJ2-7, with 12 positions matching TRBD1. The CDR3 is 16 amino acids. The germline gives CDR1 KGHSH, CDR2 LQKENI. The junction had 8 bases not matched to a gene; V was cut back by 1 base and J by 7 bases. As DNA, the CDR3 is TGTGCCAGCTCACCACAACCGGGACAGGGGGCAGGGGAGCAGTACTTC. Amino acid sequence: CASSPQPGQGAGEQYF.

The chain couples TRBV11-2 to TRBJ2-1; 7 bases align to TRBD1. The germline V gene has CDR1 SGHAT and CDR2 FQNNGV. V lost 6 bases to trimming and J lost 1 base; unmatched junction nucleotides: 6. This CDR3 has 15 residues. The CDR3, as DNA: TGTGCCAGCAGACGGCAGGGGGTTTCCTACAATGAGCAGTTCTTC. It encodes CASRRQGVSYNEQFF.

The V call is TRBV19, the J call TRBJ2-1; TRBD1 agrees at 8 bases. V lost 1 base to trimming and J lost 8 bases; unmatched junction nucleotides: 7. The CDR3 runs to 15 residues. Germline-derived CDR1 and CDR2 are LNHDA and SQIVND (reference sequence). CDR3 bases: TGTGCCAGTAGTATAGGGGCCAGGGGGCGCGATGAGCAGTTCTTC. Translation gives CASSIGARGRDEQFF.

The chain has TRBV11-2 and TRBJ2-3; TRBD2 matches at 8 bases. This CDR3 spans 15 amino acids. V gave up 2 bases and J gave up 4 bases; unmatched junction bases: 5. Germline values: CDR1 SGHAT, CDR2 FQNNGV. CDR3 region: CASSLREGGADTQYF. For the CDR3, the DNA is TGTGCCAGCAGCTTACGGGAGGGCGGGGCAGATACGCAGTATTTT.

V gene TRBV6-5 combines with J gene TRBJ2-1; no reliable D call. The germline V and J ends were trimmed by 8 bases and 5 bases, with 10 bases remaining between them. CDR1 and CDR2 from the germline V gene are MNHEY and SVGAGI. CDR3 length equals 12 residues. The CDR3 sequence: CASGQYNNEQFF. In DNA form, the CDR3 reads TGTGCCAGCGGTCAGTATAACAATGAGCAGTTCTTC.

CDR3: CASSIEVGRKQFF. Written as DNA, the CDR3 is TGTGCCAGTAGTATAGAAGTGGGCAGAAAGCAGTTCTTC. The chain combines TRBV19 with TRBJ2-1; unclear D gene. This CDR3 spans 13 amino acids. Trimming cost V 0 bases and J 11 bases, with 11 bases left between them. Per germline, CDR1 LNHDA and CDR2 SQIVND (reference sequence).

This chain connects TRBV27 to TRBJ1-5; 8 nucleotides line up with TRBD1. With V trimmed by 4 bases and J by 2 bases, 7 bases remained unmatched. CDR3 length equals 16 residues. The germline V gene has CDR1 MNHEY and CDR2 SMNVEV (reference sequence). CDR3 amino acids: CASSSRQGSGNQPQHF. The DNA of the CDR3 is TGTGCCAGCAGTTCCCGACAGGGGTCGGGCAATCAGCCCCAGCATTTT.